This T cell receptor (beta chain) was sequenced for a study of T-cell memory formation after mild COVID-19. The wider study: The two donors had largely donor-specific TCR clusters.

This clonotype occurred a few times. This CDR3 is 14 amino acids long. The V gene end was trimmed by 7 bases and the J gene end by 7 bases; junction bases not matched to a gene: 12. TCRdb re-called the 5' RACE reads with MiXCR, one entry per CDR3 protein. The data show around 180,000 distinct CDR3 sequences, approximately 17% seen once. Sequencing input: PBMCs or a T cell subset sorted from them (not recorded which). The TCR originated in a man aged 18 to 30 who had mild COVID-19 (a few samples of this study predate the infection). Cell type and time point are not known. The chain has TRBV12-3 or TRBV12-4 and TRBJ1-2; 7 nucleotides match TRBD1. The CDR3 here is CASILRGSGGGYTF. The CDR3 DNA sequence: TGTGCCAGCATCCTGCGTGGCTCAGGGGGTGGCTACACCTTC.